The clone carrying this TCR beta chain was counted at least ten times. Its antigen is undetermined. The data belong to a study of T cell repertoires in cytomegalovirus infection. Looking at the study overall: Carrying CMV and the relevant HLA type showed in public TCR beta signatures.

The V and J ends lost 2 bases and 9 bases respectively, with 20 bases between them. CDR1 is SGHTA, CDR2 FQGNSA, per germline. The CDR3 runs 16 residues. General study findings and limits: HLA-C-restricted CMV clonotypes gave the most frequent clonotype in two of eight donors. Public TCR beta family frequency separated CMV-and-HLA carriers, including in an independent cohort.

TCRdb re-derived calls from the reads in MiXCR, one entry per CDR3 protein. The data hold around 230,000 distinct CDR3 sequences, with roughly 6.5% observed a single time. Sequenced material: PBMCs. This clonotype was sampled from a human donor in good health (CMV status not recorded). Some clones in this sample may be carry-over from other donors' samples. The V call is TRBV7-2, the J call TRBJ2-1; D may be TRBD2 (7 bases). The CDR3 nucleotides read TGTGCCAGCAGCTTAAAATCGCTGGGGGGCGGGGGTGAGCAGTTCTTC. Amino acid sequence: CASSLKSLGGGGEQFF.